This TCR beta chain emerged from a study of blood T cells in healthy people across ages. Study-wide results and caveats: The long-lived group displayed more naive CD4+ cells, plus higher diversity, than the aged donors did.

On this clonotype itself: No antigen is known for it. This clone may be a read error of a much larger clone one base away.

Combining a sample-barcoded 5' primer with a J-beta primer mix, a second PCR ran for about 7 to 11 cycles. TCRdb re-called the 5' RACE reads with MiXCR, one entry per CDR3 protein. This table holds about 640,000 distinct CDR3 sequences, 25% to 35% found once. The CDR3 is 15 amino acids. Germline V gene data show CDR1 as LGHNA and CDR2 as YSLEER. The sequenced material came from blood. The sequence came from a woman of 80 years or more in good health. The chain combines TRBV4-3 with TRBJ2-5; D possibly matches TRBD1 or TRBD2 (5 bases each). As DNA, the CDR3 is TGCGCCAGCAGCCAAGGACCCGGGGCGCAAGAGACCCAGGACTTC. Translation gives CASSQGPGAQETQDF.